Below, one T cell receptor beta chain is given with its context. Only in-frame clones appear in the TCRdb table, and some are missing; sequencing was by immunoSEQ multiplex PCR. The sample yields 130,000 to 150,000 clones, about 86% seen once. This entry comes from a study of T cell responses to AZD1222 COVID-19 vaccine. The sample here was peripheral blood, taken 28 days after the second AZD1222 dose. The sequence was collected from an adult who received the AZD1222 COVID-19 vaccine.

The CDR3 sequence: CASSLMENSPLHF. CDR3 nucleotides: TGTGCCAGCAGCTTGATGGAAAATTCACCCCTCCACTTT. The V call is TRBV11-2, the J call TRBJ1-6; D not certain. CDR1 and CDR2 from the germline V gene are SGHAT and FQNNGV. The CDR3 extends over 13 amino acids. V gave up 3 bases and J gave up 7 bases, with 7 bases separating them.